The 15 T cell receptor beta chains below come from one sample, sequenced in a study of shared clonotypes between healthy human individuals (dated by TCRdb to 2020 to 2021). The receptor library was made with the immunoSEQ multiplex PCR assay. TCRdb limited this immuneACCESS table to in-frame rearrangements with V and J called. A share of clones is missing; checked studies link under half to unresolved V genes, and the rest is unexplained. The sample contains around 2.5 million clones, 80% to 95% of them found a single time. Together, the top ten hold approximately 0.36% of the sample. Sequencing was carried out using naive CD4+ T cells from PBMCs. The label giving this sample's cell subset or site can be read as: CD45RA+ positively selected. The receptors shown here come from a man aged 18 to 35 in good health. Some clones in this sample may be carry-over from other donors' samples.

This chain uses TRBV7-2 with TRBJ1-4; D possibly corresponds to TRBD1 (6 bases). Trimming took off 3 bases at V and 8 bases at J, with 10 bases between the two ends. This CDR3 comprises 13 residues. Germline-derived CDR1 and CDR2 are SGHTA and FQGNSA. Written as DNA, the CDR3 is TGTGCCAGCAGCTTTGAGAGGGGGGAAAAACTGTTTTTT. It yields the protein CASSFERGEKLFF.

The chain links TRBV11-3 to TRBJ2-1, with 9 bases aligning to TRBD2. The V gene's germline CDR1 is SGHNT and CDR2 YENEEA. After removal of 3 bases from V and 7 bases from J, the junction contained 10 bases not matched to a gene. The length of the CDR3 is 16 residues. The CDR3 DNA reads TGTGCCAGCAGCTTTCGTGAAGCGGGAGGCGGGAATGAGCAGTTCTTC. Translating gives CASSFREAGGGNEQFF.

This rearrangement joins TRBV9 to TRBJ2-1; 11 bases fit TRBD2. CDR1 SGDLS and CDR2 YYNGEE come from the germline V gene. This CDR3 comprises 17 residues. V gave up 3 bases and J gave up 0 bases; unmatched junction bases: 5. The CDR3 spells CASSGHSGRDSYNEQFF. The DNA of the CDR3 is TGTGCCAGCAGCGGGCATAGCGGGAGGGACTCCTACAATGAGCAGTTCTTC.

The chain carries TRBV7-8 and TRBJ1-3; 8 bases are a match to TRBD1. Germline CDR1 and CDR2: SGHVS and FQNEAQ. With 5 bases clipped from V and 4 bases from J, the junction kept 10 bases outside the gene matches. CDR3 length: 16 amino acids. The CDR3 here is CASSQGNRGVGNTIYF. DNA of the CDR3: TGTGCCAGCAGCCAAGGGAACAGGGGGGTCGGAAACACCATATATTTT.

The chain carries TRBV18 and TRBJ2-1, with 9 nucleotides matching TRBD1. Germline trimming cut 1 base from V and 8 bases from J; bases unmatched to any gene: 12. The CDR3 loop spans 17 amino acids. Per the germline V gene, CDR1 is KGHSH and CDR2 is LQKENI. CDR3 nucleotides: TGTGCCAGCTCACCACGTGCACCGGGACAGGGTTCGGATGAGCAGTTCTTC. Encoded protein: CASSPRAPGQGSDEQFF.

As regards this clone: Different DNA sequences within this sample yield the same CDR3. This rearrangement joins TRBV6-6 to TRBJ1-5, with 9 bases matching TRBD1. Germline V CDR1 and CDR2: MNHNY, SVGAGI (reference sequence). The trim removed 2 bases at V and 2 bases at J, leaving 1 base unmatched. The CDR3 is 15 amino acids. CDR3 sequence: CASSYRQGGNQPQHF. For the CDR3, the DNA is TGTGCCAGCAGTTACCGACAGGGGGGCAATCAGCCCCAGCATTTT.

In this sample, this clone turned up once. The J gene is TRBJ2-7, the V gene TRBV5-5; the D is unclear. V was shortened by 1 base and J by 6 bases, with 17 bases between the two germline ends. CDR3 size: 15 residues. Germline CDR1 reads SGHKS; CDR2 reads YYEKEE (reference sequence). CDR3 in amino acids: CASSLSVTSTGEQYF. The CDR3 DNA is TGTGCCAGCAGCTTGTCGGTGACCTCTACTGGCGAGCAGTACTTC.

The chain is built from TRBV4-2 and TRBJ2-3, with 8 nucleotides matching TRBD2. The CDR3 has 17 amino acids. Germline V gene data show CDR1 as LGHNA and CDR2 as YNFKEQ. With V trimmed by 1 base and J by 3 bases, 9 bases remained unmatched. CDR3 sequence: CASSQVSNGGRTDTQYF. CDR3 nucleotide sequence: TGTGCCAGCAGCCAAGTGAGTAATGGCGGGAGGACAGATACGCAGTATTTT.

The J gene is TRBJ2-2, the V gene TRBV9; the D gene is possibly TRBD2 (6 bases). Between the trimmed V and J ends, which lost 3 bases and 6 bases, there was a span of 15 bases. From germline, CDR1 is SGDLS and CDR2 YYNGEE. This CDR3 is built from 15 residues. Here the CDR3 reads CASSGAGLGAGELFF. The CDR3 coding sequence is TGTGCCAGCAGCGGGGCGGGACTCGGGGCCGGGGAGCTGTTTTTT.

The chain joins TRBV5-1 to TRBJ1-1, with no clear D. The germline CDR1 and CDR2 sequences are SGHRS and YFSETQ. Trimming took 7 bases from V and 4 from J, leaving 14 bases between them. The CDR3 totals 13 residues. The CDR3 DNA reads as TGCGCCAGCGCCTGGGAGCTGAGCACTGAAGCTTTCTTT. Amino acid sequence: CASAWELSTEAFF.

The rearrangement joins TRBV28 to TRBJ2-7; a possible D gene is TRBD2 (5 bases). The CDR3 spans 11 residues. V was clipped by 8 bases and J by 3 bases, with 8 bases between them. Germline loops: CDR1 MDHEN, CDR2 SYDVKM. Here the CDR3 reads CASRGNYEQYF. CDR3 sequence (DNA): TGTGCCAGCCGGGGAAACTACGAGCAGTACTTC.

Only a few counts were recorded for this clone. This sample includes further DNA sequences coding for the same CDR3. The chain carries TRBV7-3 and TRBJ1-1; D gene uncertain. From germline, CDR1 is SGHTA and CDR2 FQGTGA. CDR3 length: 13 residues. Trimming shortened V by 4 bases and J by 0 bases, and 6 bases separated the two germline ends. Written as DNA, the CDR3 is TGTGCCAGCAGCTGGACGGTGAACACTGAAGCTTTCTTT. Translated, it gives CASSWTVNTEAFF.

The chain employs TRBV11-1 and TRBJ2-2; D is possibly TRBD1 (6 bases). Deletions cut 4 bases from V and 7 bases from J, with 13 bases between. CDR1 is SGHAT, CDR2 FQDESV, per germline (reference sequence). CDR3 length: 14 amino acids. The CDR3, as DNA: TGTGCCAGCAGCTCAGACAGGAGAGACGGGGAGCTGTTTTTT. Translating gives CASSSDRRDGELFF.

The J gene is TRBJ1-1, the V gene TRBV19; D is uncertain. Between the trimmed V and J ends, which lost 8 bases and 0 bases, there was a span of 10 bases. The CDR3 totals 13 residues. Germline CDR1 reads LNHDA; CDR2 reads SQIVND (reference sequence). The CDR3 coding sequence is TGTGCCAGTCAGAAGGATGTGAACACTGAAGCTTTCTTT. It encodes CASQKDVNTEAFF.

The chain recombines TRBV2 with TRBJ1-1; weak D call: TRBD1 (5 bases). CDR3 length: 14 amino acids. V was trimmed by 4 bases and J by 1 base, leaving 10 bases between them. From germline, CDR1 is SNHLY and CDR2 FYNNEI. The CDR3 is CASSAGRRNTEAFF. As DNA, the CDR3 is TGTGCCAGCAGTGCGGGACGCCGGAACACTGAAGCTTTCTTT.